Presented here are 23 T cell receptor beta chains from one specimen sequenced in a study of shared clonotypes between healthy human individuals. This table comes from immunoSEQ multiplex PCR, and its TCRdb copy is limited to in-frame clones, with some not included. The table has about 510,000 clones, around 96% seen once. Sequenced material: naive CD4+ T cells sorted from blood. Noted subset: CD45RA+ positively selected. These receptors were obtained from a woman in her twenties or thirties in good health.

V usage is TRBV11-2 and J usage is TRBJ1-2; D is unresolved. The V gene lost 2 bases and the J gene lost 0 bases, with 10 bases spanning the gap. Germline CDR1 is SGHAT and CDR2 is FQNNGV. The CDR3 is made up of 15 amino acids. The CDR3 loop is CASSLPGVSNYGYTF. The CDR3 DNA sequence: TGTGCCAGCAGCTTACCCGGGGTTTCTAACTATGGCTACACCTTC.

This rearrangement joins TRBV6-1 to TRBJ1-2; possibly TRBD1 for D (6 bases). V was trimmed by 7 bases and J by 7 bases, leaving 19 bases between them. Germline V gives CDR1 MNHNS, CDR2 SASEGT. This CDR3 has 14 amino acids. CDR3 sequence: CASNPTGQGTGYTF. CDR3 nucleotides: TGTGCCAGCAACCCCACGGGACAAGGGACTGGCTACACCTTC.

This sequence joins TRBV28 and TRBJ1-2; D may be TRBD1 (5 bases). Germline-derived CDR1 and CDR2 are MDHEN and SYDVKM. The germline V and J ends were trimmed by 5 bases and 2 bases, with 12 bases remaining between them. This CDR3 is built from 14 residues. The CDR3 DNA follows: TGTGCCAGCAGTCCGGGACGACAGAACTATGGCTACACCTTC. Amino acid sequence: CASSPGRQNYGYTF.

The chain uses TRBV5-6 and TRBJ1-1; D unresolved. This CDR3 spans 13 amino acids. CDR1 and CDR2 (germline): SGHDT, YYEEEE. With 0 bases removed from V and 5 bases from J, the gap between germline ends came to 8 bases. DNA for the CDR3: TGTGCCAGCAGCTTGGACCGAGCGACTGAAGCTTTCTTT. Its translation: CASSLDRATEAFF.

The chain employs TRBV5-1 and TRBJ2-3; TRBD2 matches at 13 bases. J was trimmed by 5 bases and V by 2 bases; bases with no gene match: 5. The CDR3 consists of 16 residues. The germline CDR1 and CDR2 sequences are SGHRS and YFSETQ. CDR3 nucleotides: TGCGCCAGCAGCTTAGGACTAGCGGGAGTCTTAGATACGCAGTATTTT. Translated: CASSLGLAGVLDTQYF.

This clone was observed a handful of times. The chain uses TRBV4-1 and TRBJ2-7; D tentatively fits TRBD1 or TRBD2 (5 bases each). Trimming removed 3 bases at V and 0 bases at J, with 12 bases between. The CDR3 spans 15 residues. Germline CDR1 and CDR2: MGHRA and YSYEKL. The CDR3 nucleotides are TGCGCCAGCAGCCAGGGGAGACAGAGCTCCTACGAGCAGTACTTC. This gives the protein CASSQGRQSSYEQYF.

This clone was seen a single time. The chain is built from TRBV4-1 and TRBJ1-1; D gene uncertain. With 0 bases removed from V and 4 bases from J, the gap between germline ends came to 15 bases. This CDR3 has 16 amino acids. Germline V lookup: CDR1 MGHRA, CDR2 YSYEKL. The CDR3 bases are TGCGCCAGCAGCCAAGATGAAATTCCGGTTCGCACTGAAGCTTTCTTT. This gives the protein CASSQDEIPVRTEAFF.

The V and J genes are TRBV28 and TRBJ1-2; possibly TRBD1 for D (6 bases). There are 17 residues in the CDR3. Germline values: CDR1 MDHEN, CDR2 SYDVKM. V lost 0 bases, J lost 1 base, and 15 bases lay in between. The DNA for the CDR3 is TGTGCCAGCAGTTTATGGGCCTTAGAGGGGGGTAACTATGGCTACACCTTC. Its translation is CASSLWALEGGNYGYTF.

The CDR3 loop is CASSEAREYALHF. CDR3 sequence (DNA): TGTGCCAGCAGTGAGGCCAGGGAGTACGCCCTCCACTTT. The chain employs TRBV2 and TRBJ1-6; TRBD1 might be the D (5 bases). This CDR3 is 13 amino acids long. The ends were cut back, 3 bases at V and 14 bases at J, with 14 bases in the middle. Germline values: CDR1 SNHLY, CDR2 FYNNEI.

The V and J genes are TRBV27 and TRBJ2-5, with D uncertain. Germline V lookup: CDR1 MNHEY, CDR2 SMNVEV (reference sequence). The ends were cut back, 5 bases at V and 3 bases at J, with 10 bases in the middle. The CDR3 is 13 residues long. DNA of the CDR3: TGTGCCAGCAGTACTCTTTGGGAAGAGACCCAGTACTTC. Amino acid sequence: CASSTLWEETQYF.

The chain links TRBV18 to TRBJ2-2; the D is unclear. V dropped 2 bases and J dropped 6 bases, with 7 bases sitting between them. This CDR3 is 13 amino acids long. The germline V gene encodes CDR1 KGHSH and CDR2 LQKENI. This CDR3 reads CASSPRWAGELFF. In DNA form, the CDR3 reads TGTGCCAGCTCACCAAGGTGGGCCGGGGAGCTGTTTTTT. Looking up the rest from reference TRBV18 and TRBJ2-2 gives the full variable domain: NAGVMQNPRHLVRRRGQEARLRCSPMKGHSHVYWYRQLPEEGLKFMVYLQKENIIDESGMPKERFSAEFPKEGPSILRIQQVVRGDSAAYFCASSPRWAGELFFGEGSRLTVL.

The chain employs TRBV11-3 and TRBJ2-7; D may match TRBD1 or TRBD2 (5 bases each). Trimming took off 2 bases at V and 1 base at J, with 12 bases between the two ends. This CDR3 has 15 residues. The germline V gene encodes CDR1 SGHNT and CDR2 YENEEA. This CDR3 reads CASSLFGTGSYEQYF. The CDR3 bases are TGTGCCAGCAGCTTATTTGGGACGGGATCCTACGAGCAGTACTTC. The whole variable domain, filled in from reference TRBV11-3 and TRBJ2-7, reads EAGVVQSPRYKIIEKKQPVAFWCNPISGHNTLYWYLQNLGQGPELLIRYENEEAVDDSQLPKDRFSAERLKGVDSTLKIQPAELGDSAVYLCASSLFGTGSYEQYFGPGTRLTVT.

The J gene is TRBJ1-1, the V gene TRBV9; TRBD1 aligns across 7 bases. The length of the CDR3 is 15 residues. The ends lost 4 bases at V and 5 bases at J; junction bases unmatched: 11. The germline gives CDR1 SGDLS, CDR2 YYNGEE. The CDR3 nucleotides read TGTGCCAGCAGCTCAATACAGGGGCTTTGGACTGAAGCTTTCTTT. Translation gives CASSSIQGLWTEAFF.

In DNA form, the CDR3 reads TGTGCCAGTAGTATAGATCTCCCCAGGGTCCGCGAAAAACTGTTTTTT. It yields the protein CASSIDLPRVREKLFF. V and J are TRBV19 and TRBJ1-4; D is perhaps TRBD1 (5 bases). Germline lookup yields CDR1 LNHDA and CDR2 SQIVND (reference sequence). Trimming removed 0 bases at V and 8 bases at J, with 16 bases between. This CDR3 spans 16 amino acids.

CDR3 sequence (DNA): TGTGCCAGTAGTCAACAGGAAACGGACGGCTACACCTTC. Translating it yields CASSQQETDGYTF. V and J are TRBV19 and TRBJ1-2; D is perhaps TRBD1 (5 bases). CDR1 LNHDA and CDR2 SQIVND come from the germline V gene (reference sequence). V lost 5 bases to trimming and J lost 8 bases, with 15 bases between them. CDR3 length equals 13 residues. The complete variable domain, with remaining parts taken from reference TRBV19 and TRBJ1-2, reads DGGITQSPKYLFRKEGQNVTLSCEQNLNHDAMYWYRQDPGQGLRLIYYSQIVNDFQKGDIAEGYSVSREKKESFPLTVTSAQKNPTAFYLCASSQQETDGYTFGSGTRLTVV.

The chain uses TRBV5-6 and TRBJ1-3; a possible D gene is TRBD1 (5 bases). Trimming shortened V by 0 bases and J by 1 base, and 8 bases separated the two germline ends. The germline V gene encodes CDR1 SGHDT and CDR2 YYEEEE. This CDR3 contains 15 residues. CDR3 sequence (DNA): TGTGCCAGCAGCTTGGTGCAGGGATCTGGAAACACCATATATTTT. Protein product: CASSLVQGSGNTIYF.

This chain connects TRBV4-1 to TRBJ2-3, with 11 bases lining up with TRBD2. V shed 0 bases and J 5 bases; nucleotides not matched to a gene: 7. CDR3 length: 17 residues. Germline V gene lookup returns CDR1 MGHRA and CDR2 YSYEKL. CDR3 amino acids: CASSQDSVAGGLDTQYF. The CDR3 region has the DNA TGCGCCAGCAGCCAAGATTCCGTAGCGGGAGGGTTAGATACGCAGTATTTT.

The chain combines TRBV11-1 with TRBJ2-7; possibly TRBD2 for D (7 bases). The germline V gene has CDR1 SGHAT and CDR2 FQDESV (reference sequence). The CDR3 has 13 amino acids. V lost 5 bases and J 3 bases, leaving 11 bases between the germline ends. CDR3 nucleotides: TGTGCCAGCAGCCACGGGGGGCGCTACGAGCAGTACTTC. This translates into CASSHGGRYEQYF.

V usage is TRBV7-3 and J usage is TRBJ2-7; D may match TRBD1 or TRBD2 (5 bases each). V lost 1 base and J 2 bases, leaving 9 bases between the germline ends. The germline gives CDR1 SGHTA, CDR2 FQGTGA. This CDR3 has 14 amino acids. The CDR3 nucleotides read TGTGCCAGCAGCTTAAATGGGGGACCCTACGAGCAGTACTTC. Its translation: CASSLNGGPYEQYF. Based on the CDR3 plus reference TRBV7-3 and TRBJ2-7, the full variable domain is GAGVSQTPSNKVTEKGKYVELRCDPISGHTALYWYRQSLGQGPEFLIYFQGTGAADDSGLPNDRFFAVRPEGSVSTLKIQRTERGDSAVYLCASSLNGGPYEQYFGPGTRLTVT.

The rearrangement uses TRBV7-6 and TRBJ2-2; TRBD2 might be the D (5 bases). There are 15 residues in the CDR3. The V end was cut by 3 bases, the J end by 4 bases, with 12 bases between. Germline lookup yields CDR1 SGHVS and CDR2 FNYEAQ. The CDR3 nucleotides are TGTGCCAGCAGCTTTTGGGAGTCGGGCACCGGGGAGCTGTTTTTT. It translates to CASSFWESGTGELFF.

The CDR3 nucleotides read TGTGCCAGCATCCCTCTGAGGGGGCGCACAGATACGCAGTATTTT. Protein sequence: CASIPLRGRTDTQYF. The chain uses TRBV6-1 and TRBJ2-3; 7 bases fit TRBD1. The germline gives CDR1 MNHNS, CDR2 SASEGT. V dropped 7 bases and J dropped 1; count of bases not matched to a gene: 8. This CDR3 is 15 amino acids long.

Concerning this clone itself: The sample contains more than one DNA sequence encoding this CDR3. This chain joins TRBV30 and TRBJ1-5, with D possibly matching TRBD1 (5 bases). The V end was cut by 3 bases, the J end by 7 bases, with 10 bases between. Germline-derived CDR1 and CDR2 are GTSNPN and SVGIG (reference sequence). The CDR3 loop spans 12 amino acids. Written as DNA, the CDR3 is TGTGCCTGGAGCGGGGGGAGCCAGCCCCAGCATTTT. Its translation is CAWSGGSQPQHF.

J is TRBJ2-1 and V is TRBV5-1, with 10 bases aligning to TRBD2. The CDR3 has 15 amino acids. V was clipped by 0 bases and J by 8 bases; unmatched bases: 5. Looked up from germline, CDR1 is SGHRS and CDR2 is YFSETQ. The chain's CDR3 is CASSLGASGSYEQFF. The CDR3 DNA sequence: TGCGCCAGCAGCTTGGGTGCTAGCGGGAGCTATGAGCAGTTCTTC.